This T cell receptor beta chain was sequenced in a study of CD8 T cells in Susac syndrome. RNA amounts of 0.5 to 1 ug underwent reverse transcription with random hexamers. An immunoSEQ multiplex PCR generated amplified TCR beta CDR3 products spanning 54 Vbeta and 13 Jbeta. TCRdb called the immunoSEQ multiplex PCR reads again in MiXCR, with one record for every CDR3 protein. This table holds 110,000 to 150,000 distinct CDR3 sequences, approximately 95% found once. This clonotype was detected only a few times. Trimming left V 9 bases short and J 6 bases short, with 11 bases between. This CDR3 region has 11 residues. The germline V gene has CDR1 SNHLY and CDR2 FYNNEI. The authors sequenced TCR beta from blood CD8+ and CD4+ T cells. TEMRA cells were FACS-enriched, unlike CD8+ and CD4+ T cells, which were negatively isolated.

V usage is TRBV2 and J usage is TRBJ1-2; D not certain. The sample taken for sequencing was CD8+ T cells from PBMCs. The sequence derives from a human donor in good health. In nucleotides, the CDR3 is TGTGCCAGGTCCGGCAGGCATGGCTACACCTTC. Translating gives CARSGRHGYTF.